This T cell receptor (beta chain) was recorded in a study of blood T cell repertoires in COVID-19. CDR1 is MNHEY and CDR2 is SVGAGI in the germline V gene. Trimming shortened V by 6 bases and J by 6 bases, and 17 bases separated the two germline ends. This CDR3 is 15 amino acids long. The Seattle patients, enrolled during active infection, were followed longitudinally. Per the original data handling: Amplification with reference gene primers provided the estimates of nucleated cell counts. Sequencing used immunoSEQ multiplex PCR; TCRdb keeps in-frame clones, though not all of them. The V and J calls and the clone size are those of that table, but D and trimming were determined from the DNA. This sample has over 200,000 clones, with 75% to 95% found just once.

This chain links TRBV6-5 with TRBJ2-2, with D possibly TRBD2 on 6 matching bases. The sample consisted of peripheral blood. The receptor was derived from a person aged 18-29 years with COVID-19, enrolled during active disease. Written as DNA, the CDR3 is TGTGCCAGCAGGGGGCGGGGCGGGATCGCCGGGGAGCTGTTTTTT. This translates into CASRGRGGIAGELFF.